This note documents a single T cell receptor (beta chain) sequence. The source of the sample is a study of PD-1 blockade in mismatch repair-deficient tumors. The assay was immunoSEQ multiplex PCR, and TCRdb's table has in-frame clones only and misses some. The table records some 100,000 clones, 70% to 85% of them present only once. Between the trimmed V and J ends, which lost 7 bases and 0 bases, there was a span of 16 bases. The CDR3 covers 15 residues. Germline V lookup: CDR1 LNHDA, CDR2 SQIVND (reference sequence). The TCR originated in an adult with mismatch repair-deficient cancer. The starting material was peripheral blood, obtained around 8 months after starting pembrolizumab. The V and J genes are TRBV19 and TRBJ2-7; possibly TRBD1 for D (6 bases). The CDR3 DNA reads TGTGCCAGTAACTATGGTCCAGGGGCCTCCTACGAGCAGTACTTC. Translation gives CASNYGPGASYEQYF.